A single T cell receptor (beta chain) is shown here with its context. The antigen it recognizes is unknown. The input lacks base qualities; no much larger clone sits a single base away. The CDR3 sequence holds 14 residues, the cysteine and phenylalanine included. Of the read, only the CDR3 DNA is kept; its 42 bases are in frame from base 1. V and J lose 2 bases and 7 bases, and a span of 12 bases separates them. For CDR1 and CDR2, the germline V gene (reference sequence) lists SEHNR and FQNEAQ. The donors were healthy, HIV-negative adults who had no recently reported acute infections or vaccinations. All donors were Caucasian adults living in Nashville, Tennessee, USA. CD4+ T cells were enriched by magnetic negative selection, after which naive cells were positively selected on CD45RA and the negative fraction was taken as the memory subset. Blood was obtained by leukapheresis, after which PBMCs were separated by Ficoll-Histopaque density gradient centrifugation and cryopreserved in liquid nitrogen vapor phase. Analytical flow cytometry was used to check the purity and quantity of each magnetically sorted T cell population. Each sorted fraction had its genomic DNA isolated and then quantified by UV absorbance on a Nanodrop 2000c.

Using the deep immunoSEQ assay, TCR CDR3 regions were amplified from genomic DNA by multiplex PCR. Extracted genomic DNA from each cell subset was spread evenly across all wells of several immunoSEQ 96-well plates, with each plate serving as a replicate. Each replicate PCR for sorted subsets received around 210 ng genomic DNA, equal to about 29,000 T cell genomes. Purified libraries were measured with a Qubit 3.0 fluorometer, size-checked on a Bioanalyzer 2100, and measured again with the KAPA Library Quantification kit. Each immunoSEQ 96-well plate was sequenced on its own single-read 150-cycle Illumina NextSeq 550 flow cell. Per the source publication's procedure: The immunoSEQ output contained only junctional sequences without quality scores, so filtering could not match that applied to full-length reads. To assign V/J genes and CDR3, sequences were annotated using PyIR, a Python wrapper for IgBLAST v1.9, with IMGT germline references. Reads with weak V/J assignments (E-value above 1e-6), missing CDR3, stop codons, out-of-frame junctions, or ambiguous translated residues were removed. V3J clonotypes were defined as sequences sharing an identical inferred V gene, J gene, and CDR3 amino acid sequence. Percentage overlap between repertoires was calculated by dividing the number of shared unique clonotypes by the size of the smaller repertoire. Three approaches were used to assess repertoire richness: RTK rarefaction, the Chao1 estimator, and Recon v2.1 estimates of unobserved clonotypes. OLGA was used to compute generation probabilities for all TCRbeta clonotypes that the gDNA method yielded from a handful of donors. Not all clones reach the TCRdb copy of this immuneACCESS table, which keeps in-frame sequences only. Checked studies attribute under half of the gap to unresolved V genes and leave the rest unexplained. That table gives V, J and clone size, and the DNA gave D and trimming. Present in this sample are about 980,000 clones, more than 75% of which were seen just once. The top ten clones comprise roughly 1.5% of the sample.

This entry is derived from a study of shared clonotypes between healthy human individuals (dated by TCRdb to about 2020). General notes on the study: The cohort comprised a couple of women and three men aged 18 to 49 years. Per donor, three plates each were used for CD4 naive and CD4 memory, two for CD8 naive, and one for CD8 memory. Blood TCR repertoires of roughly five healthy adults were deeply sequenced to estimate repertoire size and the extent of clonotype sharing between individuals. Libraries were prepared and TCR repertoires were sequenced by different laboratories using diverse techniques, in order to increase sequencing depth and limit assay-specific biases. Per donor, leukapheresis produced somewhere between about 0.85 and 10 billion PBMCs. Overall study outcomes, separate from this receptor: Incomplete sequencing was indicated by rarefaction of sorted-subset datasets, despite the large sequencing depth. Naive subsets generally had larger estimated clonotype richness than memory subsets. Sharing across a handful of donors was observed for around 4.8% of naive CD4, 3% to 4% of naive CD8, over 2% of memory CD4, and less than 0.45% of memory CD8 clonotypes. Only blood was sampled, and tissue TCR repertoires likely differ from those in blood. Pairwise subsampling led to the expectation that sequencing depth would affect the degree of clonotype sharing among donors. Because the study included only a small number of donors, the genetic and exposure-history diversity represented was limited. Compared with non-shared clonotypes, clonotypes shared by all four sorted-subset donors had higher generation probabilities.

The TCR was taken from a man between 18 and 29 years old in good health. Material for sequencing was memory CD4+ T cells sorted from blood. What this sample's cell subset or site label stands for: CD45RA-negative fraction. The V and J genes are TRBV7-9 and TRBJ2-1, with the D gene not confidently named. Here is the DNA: TGTGCCAGCAGCTTATCCATAAATTTGAATGAGCAGTTCTTC. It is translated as CASSLSINLNEQFF.